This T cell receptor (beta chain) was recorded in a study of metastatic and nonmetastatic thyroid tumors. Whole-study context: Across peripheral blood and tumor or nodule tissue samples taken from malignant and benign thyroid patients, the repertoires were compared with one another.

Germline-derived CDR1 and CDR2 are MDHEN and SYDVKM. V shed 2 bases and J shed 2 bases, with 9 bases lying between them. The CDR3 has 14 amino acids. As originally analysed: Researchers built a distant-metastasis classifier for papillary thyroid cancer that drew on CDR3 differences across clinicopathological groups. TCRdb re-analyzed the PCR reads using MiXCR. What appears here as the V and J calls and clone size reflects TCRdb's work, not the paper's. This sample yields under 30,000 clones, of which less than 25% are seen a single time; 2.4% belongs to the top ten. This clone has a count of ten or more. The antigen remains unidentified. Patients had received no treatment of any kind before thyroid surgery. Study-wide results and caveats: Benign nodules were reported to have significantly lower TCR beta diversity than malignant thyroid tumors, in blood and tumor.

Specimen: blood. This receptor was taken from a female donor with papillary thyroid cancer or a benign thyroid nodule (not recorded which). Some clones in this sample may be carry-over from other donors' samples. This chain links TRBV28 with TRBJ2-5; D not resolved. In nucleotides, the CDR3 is TGTGCCAGCAGTTTAGCGAGCCTTCAAGAGACCCAGTACTTC. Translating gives CASSLASLQETQYF.